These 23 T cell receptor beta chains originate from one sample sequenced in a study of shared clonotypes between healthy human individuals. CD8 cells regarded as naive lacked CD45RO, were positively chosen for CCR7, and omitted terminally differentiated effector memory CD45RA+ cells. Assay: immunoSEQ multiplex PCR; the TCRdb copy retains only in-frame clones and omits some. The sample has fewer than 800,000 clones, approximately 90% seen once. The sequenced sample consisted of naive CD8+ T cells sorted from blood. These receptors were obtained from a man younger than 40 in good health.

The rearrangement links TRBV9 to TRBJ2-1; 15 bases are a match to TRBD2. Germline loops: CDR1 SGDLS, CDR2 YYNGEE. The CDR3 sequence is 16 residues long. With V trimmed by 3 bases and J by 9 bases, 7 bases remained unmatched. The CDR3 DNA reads TGTGCCAGCAGCGAACGGACTAGCGGGAGGGCCAGTGAGCAGTTCTTC. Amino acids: CASSERTSGRASEQFF.

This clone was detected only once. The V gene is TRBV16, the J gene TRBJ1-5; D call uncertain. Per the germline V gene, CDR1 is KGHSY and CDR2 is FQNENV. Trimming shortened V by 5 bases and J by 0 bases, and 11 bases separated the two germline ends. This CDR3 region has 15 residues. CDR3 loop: CASSWIEGSNQPQHF. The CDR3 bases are TGTGCCAGCAGCTGGATTGAGGGTAGCAATCAGCCCCAGCATTTT. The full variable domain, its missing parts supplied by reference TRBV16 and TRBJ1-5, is GEEVAQTPKHLVRGEGQKAKLYCAPIKGHSYVFWYQQVLKNEFKFLISFQNENVFDETGMPKERFSAKCLPNSPCSLEIQATKLEDSAVYFCASSWIEGSNQPQHFGDGTRLSIL.

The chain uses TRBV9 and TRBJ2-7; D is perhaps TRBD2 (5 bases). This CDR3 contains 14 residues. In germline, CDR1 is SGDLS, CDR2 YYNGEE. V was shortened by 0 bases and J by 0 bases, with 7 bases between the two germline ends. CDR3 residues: CASSVETSSYEQYF. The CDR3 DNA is TGTGCCAGCAGCGTAGAAACTAGCTCCTACGAGCAGTACTTC.

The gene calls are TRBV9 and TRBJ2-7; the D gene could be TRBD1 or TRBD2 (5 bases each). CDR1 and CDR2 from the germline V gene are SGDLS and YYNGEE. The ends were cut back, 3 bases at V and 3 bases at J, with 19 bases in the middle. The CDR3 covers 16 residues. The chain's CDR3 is CASSDAMGSGLYEQYF. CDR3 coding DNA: TGTGCCAGCAGCGACGCTATGGGGTCGGGGCTCTACGAGCAGTACTTC.

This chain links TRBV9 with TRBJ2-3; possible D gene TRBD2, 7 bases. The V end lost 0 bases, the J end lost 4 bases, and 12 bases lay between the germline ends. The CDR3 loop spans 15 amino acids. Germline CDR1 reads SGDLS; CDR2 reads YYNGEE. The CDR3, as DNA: TGTGCCAGCAGCGTAGCTGGGGGGGCGGCAGATACGCAGTATTTT. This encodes CASSVAGGAADTQYF.

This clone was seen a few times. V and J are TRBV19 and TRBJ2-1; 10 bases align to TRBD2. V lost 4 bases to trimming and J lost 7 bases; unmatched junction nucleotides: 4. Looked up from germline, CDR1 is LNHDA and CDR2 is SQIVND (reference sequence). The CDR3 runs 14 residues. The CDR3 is CASSNSGRLNEQFF. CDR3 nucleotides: TGTGCCAGTAGTAATAGCGGGAGGTTGAATGAGCAGTTCTTC.

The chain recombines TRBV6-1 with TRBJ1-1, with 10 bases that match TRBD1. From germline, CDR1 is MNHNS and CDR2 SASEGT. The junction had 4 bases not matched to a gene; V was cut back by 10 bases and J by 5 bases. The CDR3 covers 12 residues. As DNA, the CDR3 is TGTGCCACGGGACAGGGGAGGACTGAAGCTTTCTTT. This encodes CATGQGRTEAFF.

Here the CDR3 reads CASSILQGDNQPQHF. Here the CDR3 DNA reads TGTGCCAGTAGTATCCTACAGGGGGACAATCAGCCCCAGCATTTT. The chain couples TRBV19 to TRBJ1-5, with TRBD1 matching over 8 bases. The V gene end was trimmed by 3 bases and the J gene end by 3 bases; junction bases not matched to a gene: 4. Germline V CDR1 and CDR2: LNHDA, SQIVND (reference sequence). The CDR3 covers 15 residues.

CDR3: CASISRAGKNTEAFF. CDR3 DNA sequence: TGTGCCAGCATCAGCAGGGCTGGGAAGAACACTGAAGCTTTCTTT. V and J are TRBV7-9 and TRBJ1-1, with D possibly being TRBD1 (5 bases). The CDR3 has 15 amino acids. CDR1 SEHNR and CDR2 FQNEAQ come from the germline V gene (reference sequence). Deletions cut 7 bases from V and 1 base from J, with 16 bases between.

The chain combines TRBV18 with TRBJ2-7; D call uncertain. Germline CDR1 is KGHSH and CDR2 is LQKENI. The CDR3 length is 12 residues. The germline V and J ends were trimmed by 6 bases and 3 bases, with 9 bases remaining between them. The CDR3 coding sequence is TGTGCCAGCTCTCCAGACAACTACGAGCAGTACTTC. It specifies CASSPDNYEQYF. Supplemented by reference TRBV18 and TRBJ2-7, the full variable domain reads NAGVMQNPRHLVRRRGQEARLRCSPMKGHSHVYWYRQLPEEGLKFMVYLQKENIIDESGMPKERFSAEFPKEGPSILRIQQVVRGDSAAYFCASSPDNYEQYFGPGTRLTVT.

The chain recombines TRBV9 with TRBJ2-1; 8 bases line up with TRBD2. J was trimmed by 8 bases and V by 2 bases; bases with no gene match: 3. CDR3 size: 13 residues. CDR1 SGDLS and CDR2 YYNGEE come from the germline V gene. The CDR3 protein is CASSVGGRYEQFF. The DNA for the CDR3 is TGTGCCAGCAGCGTTGGCGGGAGGTATGAGCAGTTCTTC.

Here the CDR3 DNA reads TGCAGCGTTGAAATAGGGGCCTCCTACGAGCAGTACTTC. It codes for CSVEIGASYEQYF. V is TRBV29-1 and J is TRBJ2-7; possibly TRBD1 for D (5 bases). Germline CDR1 and CDR2: SQVTM and ANQGSEA. The CDR3 sequence is 13 residues long. V was pared by 2 bases and J by 0 bases, with 8 bases between.

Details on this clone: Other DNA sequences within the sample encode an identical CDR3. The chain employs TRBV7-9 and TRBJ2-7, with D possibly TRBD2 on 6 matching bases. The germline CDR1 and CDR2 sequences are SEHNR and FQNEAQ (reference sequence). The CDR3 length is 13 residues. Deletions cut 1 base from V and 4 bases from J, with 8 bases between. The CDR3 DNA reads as TGTGCCAGCAGCTTAGGTGGGGGGTACGAGCAGTACTTC. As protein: CASSLGGGYEQYF.

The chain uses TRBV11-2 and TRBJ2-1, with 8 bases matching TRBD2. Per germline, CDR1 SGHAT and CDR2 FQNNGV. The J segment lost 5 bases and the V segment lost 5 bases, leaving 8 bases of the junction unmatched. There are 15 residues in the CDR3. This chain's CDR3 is CASSPAGLGNNEQFF. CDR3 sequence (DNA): TGTGCCAGCAGCCCAGCGGGACTAGGCAACAATGAGCAGTTCTTC.

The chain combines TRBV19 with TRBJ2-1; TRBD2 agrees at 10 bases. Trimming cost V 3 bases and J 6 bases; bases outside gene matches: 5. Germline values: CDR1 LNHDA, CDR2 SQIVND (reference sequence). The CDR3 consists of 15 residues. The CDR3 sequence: CASSIRLAGANEQFF. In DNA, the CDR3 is TGTGCCAGTAGTATCAGGCTAGCGGGAGCCAATGAGCAGTTCTTC.

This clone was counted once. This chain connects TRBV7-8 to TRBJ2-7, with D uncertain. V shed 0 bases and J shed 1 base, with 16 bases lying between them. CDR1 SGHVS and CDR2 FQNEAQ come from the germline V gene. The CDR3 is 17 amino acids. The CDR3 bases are TGTGCCAGCAGCTTAGCGACGGCCCCAGTGGGGTCCTACGAGCAGTACTTC. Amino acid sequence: CASSLATAPVGSYEQYF. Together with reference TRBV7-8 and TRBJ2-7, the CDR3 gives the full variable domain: GAGVSQSPRYKVAKRGQDVALRCDPISGHVSLFWYQQALGQGPEFLTYFQNEAQLDKSGLPSDRFFAERPEGSVSTLKIQRTQQEDSAVYLCASSLATAPVGSYEQYFGPGTRLTVT.

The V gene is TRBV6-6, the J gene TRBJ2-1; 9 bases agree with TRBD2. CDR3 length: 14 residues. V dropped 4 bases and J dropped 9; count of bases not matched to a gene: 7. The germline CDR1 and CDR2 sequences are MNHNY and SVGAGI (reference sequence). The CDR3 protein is CASSSDSGSREQFF. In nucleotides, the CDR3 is TGTGCCAGCAGTTCGGATAGCGGGAGTCGTGAGCAGTTCTTC.

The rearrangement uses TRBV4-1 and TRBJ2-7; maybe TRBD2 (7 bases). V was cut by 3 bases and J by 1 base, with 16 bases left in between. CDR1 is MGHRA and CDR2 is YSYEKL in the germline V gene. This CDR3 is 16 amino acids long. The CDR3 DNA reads TGCGCCAGCAGCCAGAGAAGCGGGACACCTTCCTACGAGCAGTACTTC. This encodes CASSQRSGTPSYEQYF.

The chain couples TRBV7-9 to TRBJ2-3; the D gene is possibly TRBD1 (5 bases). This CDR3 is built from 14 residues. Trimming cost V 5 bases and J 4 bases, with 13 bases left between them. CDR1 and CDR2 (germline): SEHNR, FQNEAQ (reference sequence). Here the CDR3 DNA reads TGTGCCAGCAGCCCACCGACAGAGGCAGATACGCAGTATTTT. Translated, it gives CASSPPTEADTQYF. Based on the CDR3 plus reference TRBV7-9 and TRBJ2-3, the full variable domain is DTGVSQNPRHKITKRGQNVTFRCDPISEHNRLYWYRQTLGQGPEFLTYFQNEAQLEKSRLLSDRFSAERPKGSFSTLEIQRTEQGDSAMYLCASSPPTEADTQYFGPGTRLTVL.

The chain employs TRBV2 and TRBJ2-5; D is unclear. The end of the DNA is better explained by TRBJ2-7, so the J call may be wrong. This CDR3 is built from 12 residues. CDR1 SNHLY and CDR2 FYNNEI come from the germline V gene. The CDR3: CASFAAAYEQYF. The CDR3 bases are TGTGCCAGCTTCGCGGCAGCCTACGAGCAGTACTTC.

The CDR3, as DNA: TGTGCCAGCAGTGGAGCGGGAGTAGACGAGCAGTACTTC. This codes for CASSGAGVDEQYF. The gene calls are TRBV2 and TRBJ2-7, with 8 bases that match TRBD2. Losses at the gene ends were 4 bases for V and 5 bases for J; bases not matched to a gene: 4. From germline, CDR1 is SNHLY and CDR2 FYNNEI. This CDR3 is built from 13 residues.

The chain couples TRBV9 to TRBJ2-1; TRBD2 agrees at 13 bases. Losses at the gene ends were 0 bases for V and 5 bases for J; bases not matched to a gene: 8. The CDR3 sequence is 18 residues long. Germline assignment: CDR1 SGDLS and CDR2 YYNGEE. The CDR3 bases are TGTGCCAGCAGCGTAGGGACTAGCGGGGGTAGAATCGACAATGAGCAGTTCTTC. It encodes CASSVGTSGGRIDNEQFF.

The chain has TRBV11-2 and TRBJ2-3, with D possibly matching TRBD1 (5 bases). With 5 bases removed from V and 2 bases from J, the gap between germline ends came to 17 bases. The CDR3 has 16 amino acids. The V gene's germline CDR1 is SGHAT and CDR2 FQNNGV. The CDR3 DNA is TGTGCCAGCAGCGGCTTGAAGGGGATCCTCACAGATACGCAGTATTTT. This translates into CASSGLKGILTDTQYF.